A single sample gave rise to the 19 T cell receptor beta chains below, sequenced in a study of T cells in Graves' hyperthyroidism and ophthalmopathy. Amplified regions were TCR beta CDR3 sequences from RNA transcripts. HTBI primers were used for first-round RT-PCR of the TCR CDR3. TCRdb itself ran the multiplex PCR reads through MiXCR, one entry per CDR3 protein. The sample carries approximately 380,000 distinct CDR3 sequences, about 20% recorded once. The sequencing sample was made of blood. The source of these receptors is a woman aged 18-29 years with Graves' hyperthyroidism.

This clonotype was recorded a few times. The chain joins TRBV19 to TRBJ2-7; D possibly corresponds to TRBD1 (6 bases). The germline CDR1 and CDR2 sequences are LNHDA and SQIVND (reference sequence). The CDR3 extends over 15 amino acids. With 4 bases removed from V and 4 bases from J, the gap between germline ends came to 17 bases. This chain's CDR3 is CASSTPRGGYYEQYF. In DNA, the CDR3 is TGTGCCAGTAGTACCCCCCGAGGGGGTTATTACGAGCAGTACTTC.

This clonotype was counted at least ten times. V usage is TRBV6-5 and J usage is TRBJ2-5; 7 positions agree with TRBD2. V shed 5 bases, J shed 5 bases, and the junction held 5 bases outside the gene matches. Germline loops: CDR1 MNHEY, CDR2 SVGAGI. CDR3 length equals 13 residues. The CDR3 protein is CASSRTSRETQYF. Written as DNA, the CDR3 is TGTGCCAGCAGTCGGACTAGTAGGGAGACCCAGTACTTC.

V gene TRBV12-3 or TRBV12-4 combines with J gene TRBJ1-3, with unresolved D. The CDR3 loop spans 14 amino acids. V shed 7 bases and J shed 4 bases, with 14 bases lying between them. The CDR3 reads CASTPPRPGNTIYF. DNA of the CDR3: TGTGCCAGCACCCCCCCTAGGCCCGGAAACACCATATATTTT.

With respect to this clonotype: It may be a read error: a sequence one base away is much more abundant. The chain combines TRBV30 with TRBJ1-1; D uncertain. The CDR3 runs to 12 residues. Germline V gene lookup returns CDR1 GTSNPN and CDR2 SVGIG (reference sequence). V was pared by 5 bases and J by 6 bases, with 13 bases between. The CDR3 protein is CAWVGDFAEAFF. As DNA, the CDR3 is TGTGCCTGGGTCGGGGATTTTGCTGAAGCTTTCTTT. Looking up the rest from reference TRBV30 and TRBJ1-1 gives the full variable domain: SQTIHQWPATLVQPVGSPLSLECTVEGTSNPNLYWYRQAAGRGLQLLFYSVGIGQISSEVPQNLSASRPQDRQFILSSKKLLLSDSGFYLCAWVGDFAEAFFGQGTRLTVV.

Ten or more counts support this clonotype. The chain is built from TRBV12-3 or TRBV12-4 and TRBJ2-5; 9 bases map to TRBD1. The CDR3 contains 16 residues. With 6 bases clipped from V and 4 bases from J, the junction kept 12 bases outside the gene matches. The CDR3 DNA follows: TGTGCCAGCAGCTACGCACCGGGACAGGGATCAGAGACCCAGTACTTC. Encoded protein: CASSYAPGQGSETQYF.

This clonotype has at least ten counts. This sequence joins TRBV6-1 and TRBJ1-1, with 10 bases identical to TRBD1. Germline CDR1 and CDR2: MNHNS and SASEGT. V trimming: 5 bases; J trimming: 11 bases; junction bases outside the gene matches: 11. The CDR3 runs to 14 residues. This chain's CDR3 is CASSQDPGQGLAFF. CDR3 nucleotides: TGTGCCAGCAGTCAAGACCCGGGACAGGGGCTCGCTTTCTTT.

This clonotype was recorded at least ten times. Here the CDR3 DNA reads TGTGCCAGCAGCACGGGGACTATAGGGGAAGAGACCCAGTACTTC. Its translation: CASSTGTIGEETQYF. J is TRBJ2-5 and V is TRBV9; 7 nucleotides match TRBD2. Germline CDR1 reads SGDLS; CDR2 reads YYNGEE. V trimming: 4 bases; J trimming: 3 bases; junction bases outside the gene matches: 9. This CDR3 is built from 15 residues.

The rearrangement links TRBV5-6 to TRBJ2-5; maybe TRBD1 (6 bases). V lost 0 bases and J 5 bases, leaving 14 bases between the germline ends. Germline CDR1 is SGHDT and CDR2 is YYEEEE. The CDR3 contains 15 residues. CDR3 sequence: CASSLEQGRGETQYF. For the CDR3, the DNA is TGTGCCAGCAGCTTGGAGCAGGGGCGAGGGGAGACCCAGTACTTC. The whole variable domain, remainder taken from reference TRBV5-6 and TRBJ2-5, is DAGVTQSPTHLIKTRGQQVTLRCSPKSGHDTVSWYQQALGQGPQFIFQYYEEEERQRGNFPDRFSGHQFPNYSSELNVNALLLGDSALYLCASSLEQGRGETQYFGPGTRLLVL.

This clonotype was counted between two and nine times. V gene TRBV6-1 combines with J gene TRBJ2-7; tentatively, D is TRBD1 or TRBD2 (6 bases each). V was pared by 0 bases and J by 2 bases, with 11 bases between. From germline, CDR1 is MNHNS and CDR2 SASEGT. The CDR3 spans 15 residues. CDR3: CASSEALGGPYEQYF. CDR3 DNA sequence: TGTGCCAGCAGTGAAGCGCTCGGGGGCCCCTACGAGCAGTACTTC.

The V gene is TRBV6-2 or TRBV6-3, the J gene TRBJ1-6; D not resolved. CDR3 length: 21 amino acids. The germline V gene encodes CDR1 MNHEY and CDR2 SVGEGT. Trimming removed 0 bases at V and 2 bases at J, with 23 bases between. CDR3 sequence reads: CASSYSTPNPLMETYNSPLHF. Here the CDR3 DNA reads TGTGCCAGCAGTTACTCCACTCCTAATCCGTTGATGGAGACCTATAATTCACCCCTCCACTTT.

This clonotype was recorded many times. The chain combines TRBV12-3 or TRBV12-4 with TRBJ1-5; no clear D. The CDR3 has 13 residues. Trimming removed 6 bases from V and 4 bases from J, with 10 bases in between. This chain's CDR3 is CASSWDRNQPQHF. DNA of the CDR3: TGTGCCAGCAGCTGGGATCGGAATCAGCCCCAGCATTTT.

The chain carries TRBV20-1 and TRBJ1-4; no reliable D call. Looked up from germline, CDR1 is DFQATT and CDR2 is SNEGSKA (reference sequence). The CDR3 extends over 13 amino acids. Trimming took off 0 bases at V and 6 bases at J, with 8 bases between the two ends. The CDR3 DNA reads as TGCAGTGCTAGAGATATAAGGGATGAAAAACTGTTTTTT. Translation gives CSARDIRDEKLFF.

This clonotype was seen a single time. This may come from a read error, since a much larger clone is one base off. The chain is built from TRBV10-1 and TRBJ2-2; 7 bases align to TRBD2. Germline-derived CDR1 and CDR2 are WNHNN and SYGVQD (reference sequence). The CDR3 is 16 amino acids. The trim removed 5 bases at V and 0 bases at J, leaving 6 bases unmatched. The CDR3 DNA follows: TGCGCCAGCAGTTCGAGCGGGACCGCGAACACCGGGGAGCTGTTTTTT. Its translation: CASSSSGTANTGELFF.

The rearrangement links TRBV29-1 to TRBJ2-7; a possible D gene is TRBD1 (7 bases). CDR3 length: 14 residues. Trimming pared 0 bases from V and 6 bases from J, leaving 15 bases between. The germline V gene encodes CDR1 SQVTM and CDR2 ANQGSEA. In nucleotides, the CDR3 is TGCAGCGTTGAAGATGACAACAGGGGAGGCGAGCAGTACTTC. It yields the protein CSVEDDNRGGEQYF.

This clonotype has at least ten counts. Sequence at one end of the junction differs from germline and may be a read error. The V and J genes are TRBV5-1 and TRBJ2-4, with TRBD1 identical over 7 bases. Germline V lookup: CDR1 SGHRS, CDR2 YFSETQ. The CDR3 runs to 14 residues. This CDR3 is CASSYGTAENIQYF. CDR3 nucleotides: TGCGCCAGCAGCTACGGGACAGCCGAAAACATTCAGTACTTC.

This clonotype was seen at least ten times. DNA of the CDR3: TGCAGTGCCAAAAAAGACTCCTACGAGCAGTACTTC. Its translation is CSAKKDSYEQYF. This sequence joins TRBV20-1 and TRBJ2-7; the D is unclear. The germline V and J ends were trimmed by 6 bases and 0 bases, with 9 bases remaining between them. Germline V CDR1 and CDR2: DFQATT, SNEGSKA (reference sequence). The CDR3 length is 12 residues.

This clonotype was detected only a few times. The rearrangement links TRBV10-3 to TRBJ2-2, with TRBD1 matching over 9 bases. V shed 6 bases, J shed 0 bases, and the junction held 11 bases outside the gene matches. Germline V lookup: CDR1 ENHRY, CDR2 SYGVKD. CDR3 length: 18 amino acids. The CDR3 loop reads CAISRPGQGFPNTGELFF. The CDR3 nucleotides are TGTGCCATCAGCCGACCGGGACAGGGCTTCCCGAACACCGGGGAGCTGTTTTTT.

The sample holds many counts of this clonotype. The rearrangement uses TRBV20-1 and TRBJ2-5; the D call may be TRBD1 or TRBD2 (5 bases each). Germline V lookup: CDR1 DFQATT, CDR2 SNEGSKA (reference sequence). V was trimmed by 3 bases and J by 7 bases, leaving 6 bases between them. The CDR3 runs to 10 residues. In DNA, the CDR3 is TGCAGTGCTAGTGGGGGGACCCAGTACTTC. It yields the protein CSASGGTQYF.

This clonotype was counted many times. The genes are TRBV2 and TRBJ2-7; 8 nucleotides align to TRBD1. V lost 6 bases, J lost 5 bases, and 3 bases stayed unmatched. This CDR3 region has 12 residues. CDR1 is SNHLY, CDR2 FYNNEI, per germline. The CDR3 sequence is CASRDRADEQYF. CDR3 DNA: TGTGCCAGCAGGGACAGGGCCGACGAGCAGTACTTC.